This TCR beta chain was obtained from a study of response to subunit inactivated influenza vaccine. V shed 6 bases, J shed 1 base, and the junction held 5 bases outside the gene matches. The CDR3 runs to 15 residues. CDR1 MNHEY and CDR2 SVGEGT come from the germline V gene. TCRdb ran MiXCR on the RT-PCR reads and lists one entry per CDR3 protein. The data hold 550,000 to 800,000 distinct CDR3 sequences, with about 15% observed a single time. The rearrangement uses TRBV6-2 or TRBV6-3 and TRBJ1-4, with 7 nucleotides matching TRBD1. The sequencing here drew on PBMCs from blood, taken 11 to 12 days after vaccination. This receptor was identified in a man aged 45-65 years who received an inactivated influenza vaccine. CDR3 region: CASRQRDRTNEKLFF. The DNA for the CDR3 is TGTGCCAGCAGACAACGGGACAGAACTAATGAAAAACTGTTTTTT.